This T cell receptor (beta chain) was sequenced for a study of cytomegalovirus exposure and HLA in healthy donors. General study results and limits: For cytomegalovirus status, the classifier reportedly gave diagnoses with high specificity and sensitivity.

Turning to this clone: The antigen is undetermined.

Vbeta (60) and Jbeta (13) primers were used in the PCR. Sequencing used immunoSEQ multiplex PCR; TCRdb keeps in-frame clones, though not all of them. The table shows 130,000 or so clones, with around 80% occurring only once. Trimming left V 5 bases short and J 7 bases short, with 12 bases between. CDR3 length: 13 amino acids. Germline V gives CDR1 SGHDT, CDR2 YYEEEE. The specimen sequenced was PBMCs. J is TRBJ1-4 and V is TRBV5-6; D gene uncertain. The source of this sequence is a man aged 25 to 40 in good health and CMV-seronegative. The CDR3 loop reads CASSTLGSEKLFF. For the CDR3, the DNA is TGTGCCAGCAGTACTCTGGGCAGTGAAAAACTGTTTTTT.